The 5 T cell receptor beta chains listed next were all sequenced from one sample in a study of T cell responses to AZD1222 COVID-19 vaccine (dated by TCRdb to about 2021). The label giving this sample's time point can be read as: baseline before first vaccination. The library was generated by the immunoSEQ multiplex PCR assay. The table was pulled from immuneACCESS by TCRdb, which kept in-frame rearrangements only. Such tables lose some clones; where checked, under half of the loss comes from unresolved V genes, and the rest has no known cause. The sample table lists about 150,000 clones, 90% to 95% of them with a count of one. The ten largest clones add up to around 5.4% of the sample. Sequenced material: peripheral blood, taken on day 0 of AZD1222 vaccination. The receptors were gathered from an adult in good health.

This chain uses TRBV19 with TRBJ2-3; TRBD2 matches 9 bases. Germline V lookup: CDR1 LNHDA, CDR2 SQIVND (reference sequence). Germline trimming cut 5 bases from V and 0 bases from J; bases unmatched to any gene: 6. This CDR3 is built from 16 residues. CDR3 nucleotide sequence: TGTGCCAGTAGTCCGGGACTAGCTTTTAGCACAGATACGCAGTATTTT. It translates to CASSPGLAFSTDTQYF. The full variable domain, in which reference TRBV19 and TRBJ2-3 provide the parts outside the CDR3, is DGGITQSPKYLFRKEGQNVTLSCEQNLNHDAMYWYRQDPGQGLRLIYYSQIVNDFQKGDIAEGYSVSREKKESFPLTVTSAQKNPTAFYLCASSPGLAFSTDTQYFGPGTRLTVL.

V and J are TRBV24-1 and TRBJ1-4; 7 bases line up with TRBD1. With 10 bases clipped from V and 10 bases from J, the junction kept 8 bases outside the gene matches. Germline V gives CDR1 KGHDR, CDR2 SFDVKD. The length of the CDR3 is 12 residues. The CDR3 DNA reads as TGTGCCACTCCGGAACACAGGGGAAAACTGTTTTTT. Its protein product is CATPEHRGKLFF.

This sequence joins TRBV4-2 and TRBJ2-7, with D maybe TRBD2 (6 bases). The germline V gene encodes CDR1 LGHNA and CDR2 YNFKEQ. The CDR3 contains 16 residues. The ends were cut back, 4 bases at V and 0 bases at J, with 16 bases in the middle. The CDR3 DNA is TGTGCCAGCAGCCGCGATACTAGCTTGGGCTCCTACGAGCAGTACTTC. Amino acid sequence: CASSRDTSLGSYEQYF.

The J gene is TRBJ2-3, the V gene TRBV7-3; the D call may be TRBD1 or TRBD2 (5 bases each). The germline V gene has CDR1 SGHTA and CDR2 FQGTGA. This CDR3 contains 13 residues. The V gene lost 5 bases and the J gene lost 4 bases, with 10 bases spanning the gap. The CDR3 sequence: CASSLQGADTQYF. CDR3 sequence (DNA): TGTGCCAGCAGCCTCCAGGGAGCAGATACGCAGTATTTT.

V gene TRBV25-1 combines with J gene TRBJ2-2; maybe TRBD2 (6 bases). V was shortened by 6 bases and J by 2 bases, with 10 bases between the two germline ends. CDR1 is MGHDK and CDR2 is SYGVNS in the germline V gene. The CDR3 sequence is 14 residues long. The CDR3: CASRPSVNTGELFF. The CDR3 DNA is TGTGCCAGCAGGCCTAGCGTTAACACCGGGGAGCTGTTTTTT.